Following are 24 T cell receptor beta chains from one sample sequenced in a study of shared clonotypes between healthy human individuals. The data were produced by immunoSEQ multiplex PCR, yet TCRdb's version contains in-frame clones alone and is incomplete. The table records approximately 2,000,000 clones, around 93% of them present only once. Naive CD8 cells lacked CD45RO and underwent positive selection for CCR7, leaving out terminally differentiated effector memory CD45RA+ cells. Material for sequencing was naive CD8+ T cells from PBMCs. These receptor sequences come from a man younger than 35 in good health. Some clones in this sample may be carry-over from other donors' samples.

The chain is built from TRBV30 and TRBJ1-6; 7 bases line up with TRBD1. Germline V gene sequence: CDR1 GTSNPN, CDR2 SVGIG (reference sequence). Trimming at V came to 3 bases and at J to 9 bases, leaving 5 bases not matched to a gene. The CDR3 is 13 residues long. CDR3 nucleotides: TGTGCCTGGAGCGGGACAGTGATTTCACCCCTCCACTTT. Protein: CAWSGTVISPLHF.

V is TRBV11-2 and J is TRBJ2-7; D unresolved. This CDR3 contains 15 residues. The ends were cut back, 4 bases at V and 0 bases at J, with 13 bases in the middle. Germline V gives CDR1 SGHAT, CDR2 FQNNGV. The chain's CDR3 is CASSYKGWSSYEQYF. CDR3 sequence (DNA): TGTGCCAGCAGCTACAAAGGCTGGAGCTCCTACGAGCAGTACTTC.

The V call is TRBV6-5, the J call TRBJ2-2; a weak D match, TRBD1 (5 bases). Germline CDR1 is MNHEY and CDR2 is SVGAGI. Trimming pared 0 bases from V and 4 bases from J, leaving 12 bases between. CDR3 length equals 16 residues. CDR3: CASSYSQGLGTGELFF. The DNA of the CDR3 is TGTGCCAGCAGTTACTCGCAGGGTCTGGGCACCGGGGAGCTGTTTTTT.

The chain links TRBV13 to TRBJ2-6; 7 bases are shared with TRBD2. CDR1 is PRHDT, CDR2 FYEKMQ, per germline (reference sequence). This CDR3 spans 17 amino acids. Unmatched junction bases numbered 8, after V lost 5 bases and J lost 1 base. In DNA, the CDR3 is TGTGCCAGCAGCCCTCTAGCGGCGAGGTCTGGGGCCAACGTCCTGACTTTC. It translates to CASSPLAARSGANVLTF.

This clone was counted once. The CDR3 region is CASSQGPWAILFF. The CDR3 DNA reads TGTGCCAGCAGCCAGGGACCGTGGGCAATACTGTTTTTT. The chain employs TRBV7-8 and TRBJ1-4, with D possibly matching TRBD1 (5 bases). V lost 5 bases and J lost 13, with 17 bases in between. CDR1 and CDR2 from the germline V gene are SGHVS and FQNEAQ. This CDR3 comprises 13 residues.

J is TRBJ2-7 and V is TRBV25-1; a weak D match, TRBD2 (7 bases). The CDR3 has 15 residues. CDR1 is MGHDK, CDR2 SYGVNS, per germline. Trimming took off 8 bases at V and 4 bases at J, with 21 bases between the two ends. This chain's CDR3 is CASAGRGGKLYEQYF. The CDR3 coding sequence is TGTGCCAGCGCCGGTAGGGGGGGAAAGTTGTACGAGCAGTACTTC.

The chain carries TRBV4-1 and TRBJ2-7; 10 positions agree with TRBD2. The trim removed 5 bases at V and 0 bases at J, leaving 4 bases unmatched. The CDR3 contains 15 residues. Germline CDR1 and CDR2: MGHRA and YSYEKL. This CDR3 reads CASSFASGSSYEQYF. The CDR3 DNA reads TGCGCCAGCAGCTTCGCTAGCGGGAGCTCCTACGAGCAGTACTTC.

V usage is TRBV28 and J usage is TRBJ2-7, with D possibly TRBD1 on 6 matching bases. Trimming removed 6 bases at V and 5 bases at J, with 26 bases between. CDR1 and CDR2 from the germline V gene are MDHEN and SYDVKM. The CDR3 extends over 17 amino acids. The CDR3 loop reads CASRFDQQGPGFDEQYF. CDR3 DNA: TGTGCCAGCAGGTTCGATCAACAGGGACCCGGCTTCGACGAGCAGTACTTC.

The V gene is TRBV4-3, the J gene TRBJ1-2; possible D gene TRBD1, 6 bases. CDR1 and CDR2 (germline): LGHNA, YSLEER. V lost 0 bases, J lost 4 bases, and 27 bases lay in between. This CDR3 is 20 amino acids long. As DNA, the CDR3 is TGCGCCAGCAGCCAAGAACGCCACAGGGAGAAGCCCGGGGACGGCTATGGCTACACCTTC. Translated, it gives CASSQERHREKPGDGYGYTF.

This chain connects TRBV28 to TRBJ2-4, with 7 bases matching TRBD1. Germline loops: CDR1 MDHEN, CDR2 SYDVKM. This CDR3 is built from 15 residues. Trimming at V came to 5 bases and at J to 8 bases, leaving 12 bases not matched to a gene. The CDR3 protein is CASSLGTELMDIQYF. DNA of the CDR3: TGTGCCAGCAGTCTCGGGACAGAACTGATGGACATTCAGTACTTC.

This chain connects TRBV19 to TRBJ2-7; 9 bases align to TRBD1. There are 13 residues in the CDR3. Trimming at V came to 5 bases and at J to 5 bases, leaving 4 bases not matched to a gene. CDR1 and CDR2 (germline): LNHDA, SQIVND (reference sequence). The CDR3 DNA follows: TGTGCCAGTAGTTCCAGGACAGGGGACGAGCAGTACTTC. This gives the protein CASSSRTGDEQYF.

V usage is TRBV5-6 and J usage is TRBJ1-2; D not resolved. The CDR3 is 13 amino acids. In germline, CDR1 is SGHDT, CDR2 YYEEEE. V gave up 2 bases and J gave up 4 bases, with 9 bases separating them. In DNA, the CDR3 is TGTGCCAGCAGCTTTTCCAGGCCCTATGGCTACACCTTC. This translates into CASSFSRPYGYTF.

This clone was seen just once. This chain connects TRBV27 to TRBJ2-7; 7 bases line up with TRBD1. The CDR3 length is 16 residues. With 5 bases clipped from V and 1 base from J, the junction kept 11 bases outside the gene matches. Per the germline V gene, CDR1 is MNHEY and CDR2 is SMNVEV (reference sequence). DNA for the CDR3: TGTGCCAGCAGTCCAATCGGAATGACAGGGTCCTACGAGCAGTACTTC. Translating it yields CASSPIGMTGSYEQYF.

This clone was seen more than once but under ten times. This CDR3 is also generated by other DNA sequences in the sample. This rearrangement joins TRBV27 to TRBJ2-1; 11 nucleotides agree with TRBD2. Trimming took 4 bases from V and 4 from J; bases not matched to a gene: 0. Germline loops: CDR1 MNHEY, CDR2 SMNVEV (reference sequence). This CDR3 has 14 residues. CDR3 DNA: TGTGCCAGCAGTTGGACTAGCGGGTACAATGAGCAGTTCTTC. Its translation is CASSWTSGYNEQFF.

This clone was seen only once. The chain couples TRBV9 to TRBJ2-7; 13 bases fit TRBD2. The CDR3 length is 15 residues. The germline CDR1 and CDR2 sequences are SGDLS and YYNGEE. Germline trimming cut 3 bases from V and 7 bases from J; bases unmatched to any gene: 7. As DNA, the CDR3 is TGTGCCAGCAGCGCTACACTAGCGGGAGGGGAAGAGCAGTACTTC. It encodes CASSATLAGGEEQYF.

The chain couples TRBV5-6 to TRBJ2-7; 9 bases are shared with TRBD1. There are 13 residues in the CDR3. Germline CDR1 is SGHDT and CDR2 is YYEEEE. With V trimmed by 4 bases and J by 8 bases, 7 bases remained unmatched. The CDR3 DNA reads as TGTGCCAGCAGCGTCGGGACAGGGTACAAGCAGTACTTC. Its translation is CASSVGTGYKQYF.

This chain links TRBV5-4 with TRBJ2-1, with TRBD1 as a possible D gene (6 bases). V was shortened by 0 bases and J by 7 bases, with 14 bases between the two germline ends. The length of the CDR3 is 15 residues. Germline CDR1 is SGHNT and CDR2 is YYREEE (reference sequence). The CDR3 DNA reads as TGTGCCAGCAGCTTGGTGGGGGCATTAAAGAATGAGCAGTTCTTC. It specifies CASSLVGALKNEQFF. The whole variable domain, filled in from reference TRBV5-4 and TRBJ2-1, reads ETGVTQSPTHLIKTRGQQVTLRCSSQSGHNTVSWYQQALGQGPQFIFQYYREEENGRGNFPPRFSGLQFPNYSSELNVNALELDDSALYLCASSLVGALKNEQFFGPGTRLTVL.

The rearrangement uses TRBV27 and TRBJ2-5; TRBD2 matches 9 bases. V gave up 5 bases and J gave up 1 base; unmatched junction bases: 11. In germline, CDR1 is MNHEY, CDR2 SMNVEV (reference sequence). The length of the CDR3 is 17 residues. The chain's CDR3 is CASSLIAGATPQETQYF. CDR3 in DNA: TGTGCCAGCAGTCTCATAGCGGGAGCGACCCCCCAAGAGACCCAGTACTTC.

The chain combines TRBV27 with TRBJ2-7; D is unclear. The CDR3 has 14 residues. CDR1 is MNHEY, CDR2 SMNVEV, per germline (reference sequence). V shed 3 bases and J shed 5 bases, with 14 bases lying between them. This CDR3 reads CASSLVGSFDEQYF. DNA for the CDR3: TGTGCCAGCAGTTTGGTGGGTAGTTTTGACGAGCAGTACTTC.

CDR3 coding DNA: TGTGCCAGCAGCCCGTTCGGAGGGGGGGGCATCGAGACCCAGTACTTC. This translates into CASSPFGGGGIETQYF. The gene calls are TRBV9 and TRBJ2-5; possibly TRBD2 for D (7 bases). Trimming removed 4 bases at V and 5 bases at J, with 21 bases between. This CDR3 has 16 amino acids. Germline CDR1 is SGDLS and CDR2 is YYNGEE.

The gene calls are TRBV10-1 and TRBJ1-2; D unclear. CDR1 and CDR2 (germline): WNHNN, SYGVQD (reference sequence). There are 14 residues in the CDR3. The ends were cut back, 3 bases at V and 4 bases at J, with 12 bases in the middle. The CDR3: CASSDSTRGYGYTF. As DNA, the CDR3 is TGCGCCAGCAGTGATTCTACAAGAGGCTATGGCTACACCTTC.

The chain employs TRBV15 and TRBJ2-4; D ambiguous. Germline CDR1 is LNHNV and CDR2 is YYDKDF (reference sequence). V gave up 0 bases and J gave up 1 base, with 19 bases separating them. The CDR3 has 19 residues. This chain's CDR3 is CATSRDQLEDPVAKNIQYF. In DNA, the CDR3 is TGTGCCACCAGCAGAGATCAGCTTGAGGATCCTGTGGCCAAAAACATTCAGTACTTC.

V usage is TRBV4-1 and J usage is TRBJ2-3, with TRBD2 matching over 7 bases. The CDR3 is 20 residues long. CDR1 is MGHRA and CDR2 is YSYEKL in the germline V gene. Germline trimming cut 2 bases from V and 4 bases from J; bases unmatched to any gene: 21. DNA for the CDR3: TGCGCCAGCAGCCAAAGGACGGTCGAGGTTATCTCGCGGGAGCCAGATACGCAGTATTTT. Amino acid sequence: CASSQRTVEVISREPDTQYF.

CDR3 region: CASSFRDRGRNEQFF. The CDR3 DNA reads as TGTGCCAGCAGCTTCCGGGACAGGGGACGCAATGAGCAGTTCTTC. The rearrangement joins TRBV5-4 to TRBJ2-1, with 10 bases matching TRBD1. V shed 2 bases, J shed 6 bases, and the junction held 5 bases outside the gene matches. The CDR3 is 15 residues long. Germline V CDR1 and CDR2: SGHNT, YYREEE (reference sequence).